This paragraph reports one TCR beta chain. This sample was included in a study of shared clonotypes between healthy human individuals. TCRdb's table, derived via immunoSEQ multiplex PCR, lists solely in-frame clones and lacks some. This sample carries millions of clones, about 92% of them seen once, and the ten largest clones take under 0.15%. The V gene's germline CDR1 is SGHTA and CDR2 FQGTGA. V shed 4 bases and J shed 0 bases, with 13 bases lying between them. The CDR3 loop spans 15 amino acids. The chain couples TRBV7-3 to TRBJ2-7, with a tentative D call TRBD2 (6 bases). The clonotype comes from a man younger than 30 in good health. What was sequenced was naive CD4+ T cells sorted from blood. Subset reported: CD45RA+ positively selected. The CDR3 sequence: CASSSLVGGSYEQYF. The CDR3 DNA is TGTGCCAGCAGCTCCCTAGTCGGGGGCTCCTACGAGCAGTACTTC.